This T cell receptor (beta chain) was found in a study of blood T cell repertoires in COVID-19 (dated by TCRdb to about 2020). With regard to the full study: Samples covering the acute and convalescent phases of COVID-19 were provided by collaborators in the United States, Italy and Spain. The prospective study material was composed of cDNA or gDNA derived from T cells, B-cell-depleted T cells, or PBMCs. Subjects who had been exposed to COVID-19, were actively infected with it, or had recovered from it provided the deeply sampled blood TCRbeta repertoires that made up the dataset. The repertoires were released in a freely available public database meant as a resource for research on the immune response to SARS-CoV-2. The samples were drawn from two sources: the first 160 participants of the ongoing ImmuneRACE study, and 1,000 to 1,500 subjects contributed by 6 global collaborators. A de-identified subject ID, COVID-19 status, age in years and sex were almost always included in the sample metadata. Where available, HLA class I and class II types were taken from metadata supplied by the sample provider and were not determined by assay-based typing.

TCRbeta CDR3 regions were amplified from genomic DNA using the immunoSEQ Assay, a bias-controlled multiplex PCR. Per the source publication's procedure: Within the assay, amplification of reference gene primers was used to estimate how many nucleated cells each sample contained. To quantify the absolute abundance of each unique TCRbeta CDR3 rearrangement, sequence reads were collapsed and filtered. Productive Simpson clonality was computed per sample as the square root of Simpson's diversity index over productive rearrangements. In its TCRdb copy, this immuneACCESS table keeps in-frame sequences only and misses some clones. Where compared with another copy, unresolved V genes explain less than half of these, and the others have no known cause. D and trimming come from the DNA, and the V and J calls and clone size come from that table. The sample includes 60,000 to 75,000 clones, with around nine tenths observed a single time. The top ten clonotypes cover 1.1% to 1.5% of the sample.

Points the paper makes about the study in general: How much clinical and demographic metadata was included differed by source and by participant, and the metadata was provided uncurated.

Whole blood was collected in K2EDTA tubes by collaborating institutions according to the institutions' own protocols. For TCRbeta analysis, collaborator samples were shipped as frozen whole blood, as isolated PBMCs, or as DNA extracted from either sample type. The CDR3, cysteine through phenylalanine, is 13 amino acids long. Of the read, only the CDR3 DNA is kept; its 39 bases are in frame from base 1. The germline V end is reduced by 0 bases and the J end by 13 bases; junction bases left unmatched: 4. Sequences SGHRS (CDR1) and YFSETQ (CDR2) are obtained from the germline V gene. This clone showed up just once. There is no known antigen for this receptor. Base qualities were left out, and no much larger clone turns up one base away.

The sequenced sample consisted of peripheral blood. The TCR comes from a human donor in a cohort sampled during active COVID-19. The chain uses TRBV5-1 and TRBJ2-3, and TRBD2 aligns with 11 junction nucleotides. The bases are TGCGCCAGCAGCTTGGCTAGCGGGAGGACTGAGTATTTT. Its amino acids are CASSLASGRTEYF.